The 14 T cell receptor beta chains reported below all come from one sample, sequenced in a study of shared clonotypes between healthy human individuals. Clones were sequenced by immunoSEQ multiplex PCR, and TCRdb holds only the in-frame ones, with some missing. The sample lists about 330,000 clones; 87% were seen once. The source material was memory CD8+ T cells sorted from blood. Stated subset: CD45RO+ cells pooled with CCR7-negative TemRA cells. Receptor source: a man younger than 35 in good health.

The V and J genes are TRBV11-3 and TRBJ2-3; 9 bases map to TRBD1. Looked up from germline, CDR1 is SGHNT and CDR2 is YENEEA. Trimming cost V 5 bases and J 3 bases; bases outside gene matches: 6. The CDR3 runs to 15 residues. DNA of the CDR3: TGTGCCAGCAGCCGCTGGACAGGGGTAACAGATACGCAGTATTTT. Amino acids: CASSRWTGVTDTQYF.

This chain joins TRBV10-3 and TRBJ2-7; a possible D gene is TRBD2 (6 bases). Germline assignment: CDR1 ENHRY and CDR2 SYGVKD. There are 16 residues in the CDR3. Trimming took off 0 bases at V and 0 bases at J, with 12 bases between the two ends. CDR3 sequence: CAISESERVPSYEQYF. CDR3 coding DNA: TGTGCCATCAGTGAGTCGGAGCGGGTTCCCTCCTACGAGCAGTACTTC.

The DNA for the CDR3 is TGTGCCAGCAGTGAGGGATCATGGGGGTCCCTCTACAATGAGCAGTTCTTC. Protein sequence: CASSEGSWGSLYNEQFF. The V and J genes are TRBV6-1 and TRBJ2-1, with D perhaps being TRBD1 or TRBD2 (5 bases each). Trimming shortened V by 3 bases and J by 3 bases, and 18 bases separated the two germline ends. The V gene's germline CDR1 is MNHNS and CDR2 SASEGT. The CDR3 is 17 amino acids.

A single count supports this clone. The chain uses TRBV5-8 and TRBJ1-2; 7 nucleotides align to TRBD1. The CDR3 is 15 residues long. CDR1 and CDR2 from the germline V gene are SGHTS and YDEGEE. V gave up 5 bases and J gave up 5 bases; unmatched junction bases: 12. CDR3 sequence: CASSLRGGASYGYTF. CDR3 sequence (DNA): TGTGCCAGCAGTCTGAGAGGGGGCGCGAGTTATGGCTACACCTTC.

Only one count was recorded for this clone. The V and J genes are TRBV7-9 and TRBJ2-7; 10 positions agree with TRBD1. CDR3 length: 15 amino acids. V lost 5 bases, J lost 6 bases, and 10 bases stayed unmatched. Germline-derived CDR1 and CDR2 are SEHNR and FQNEAQ (reference sequence). In nucleotides, the CDR3 is TGTGCCAGCAGCCAGGGACAGGGGTGGGTATCCGAGCAGTACTTC. This sequence encodes CASSQGQGWVSEQYF.

The V gene is TRBV7-9, the J gene TRBJ2-3, with 7 nucleotides matching TRBD1. The germline CDR1 and CDR2 sequences are SEHNR and FQNEAQ (reference sequence). This CDR3 contains 16 residues. J was trimmed by 0 bases and V by 6 bases; bases with no gene match: 9. CDR3 loop: CASSLGAGGSTDTQYF. CDR3 DNA sequence: TGTGCCAGCAGTCTCGGAGCAGGGGGTAGCACAGATACGCAGTATTTT. The entire variable domain, with the rest obtained from reference TRBV7-9 and TRBJ2-3, is as follows: DTGVSQNPRHKITKRGQNVTFRCDPISEHNRLYWYRQTLGQGPEFLTYFQNEAQLEKSRLLSDRFSAERPKGSFSTLEIQRTEQGDSAMYLCASSLGAGGSTDTQYFGPGTRLTVL.

This clone has more than one count but fewer than ten. The V call is TRBV7-9, the J call TRBJ1-1, with D hard to call. Between the trimmed V and J ends, which lost 4 bases and 0 bases, there was a span of 12 bases. This CDR3 spans 15 amino acids. The germline CDR1 and CDR2 sequences are SEHNR and FQNEAQ (reference sequence). CDR3 in amino acids: CASSSPLDLNTEAFF. The DNA for the CDR3 is TGTGCCAGCAGCTCCCCGCTCGATCTGAACACTGAAGCTTTCTTT.

V gene TRBV13 combines with J gene TRBJ2-1, with 8 bases identical to TRBD2. CDR1 is PRHDT, CDR2 FYEKMQ, per germline (reference sequence). The CDR3 covers 15 residues. V was clipped by 0 bases and J by 4 bases; unmatched bases: 2. The CDR3 region is CASSLGTSAYNEQFF. CDR3 bases: TGTGCCAGCAGCTTAGGGACTAGCGCGTACAATGAGCAGTTCTTC.

This chain connects TRBV7-9 to TRBJ1-3, with 10 nucleotides matching TRBD1. The length of the CDR3 is 16 residues. V lost 6 bases to trimming and J lost 0 bases; unmatched junction nucleotides: 5. Per germline, CDR1 SEHNR and CDR2 FQNEAQ (reference sequence). CDR3 nucleotides: TGTGCCAGCAGGGGGGACAGGGGCCGCTCTGGAAACACCATATATTTT. This encodes CASRGDRGRSGNTIYF.

The V and J genes are TRBV7-9 and TRBJ2-7; 9 nucleotides align to TRBD1. The trim removed 1 base at V and 0 bases at J, leaving 7 bases unmatched. CDR3 length equals 17 residues. Germline V gene lookup returns CDR1 SEHNR and CDR2 FQNEAQ (reference sequence). CDR3 protein: CASSLGLSGQGSYEQYF. The CDR3 bases are TGTGCCAGCAGCTTAGGTTTGTCGGGACAGGGCTCCTACGAGCAGTACTTC.

A few counts support this clone. The chain employs TRBV9 and TRBJ2-1; 7 nucleotides agree with TRBD2. Germline lookup yields CDR1 SGDLS and CDR2 YYNGEE. After removal of 3 bases from V and 2 bases from J, the junction contained 8 bases not matched to a gene. CDR3 length: 16 residues. Written as DNA, the CDR3 is TGTGCCAGCAGCGGTCGCCGGGACTACCCCTACAATGAGCAGTTCTTC. Encoded protein: CASSGRRDYPYNEQFF.

The CDR3, as DNA: TGCGCCAGCAGTGAGTCTGGGTTTGAAGCTTTCTTT. Translating gives CASSESGFEAFF. This chain uses TRBV10-2 with TRBJ1-1; D is undetermined. The V gene lost 0 bases and the J gene lost 7 bases, with 6 bases spanning the gap. Germline V lookup: CDR1 WSHSY, CDR2 SAAADI. This CDR3 is built from 12 residues.

This clone was found many times. In the same sample, other DNA sequences code for this CDR3. The J gene is TRBJ2-1, the V gene TRBV6-1, with a possible D match to TRBD2 (5 bases). The germline V gene has CDR1 MNHNS and CDR2 SASEGT. V was cut by 3 bases and J by 7 bases, with 7 bases left in between. The CDR3 has 12 amino acids. DNA for the CDR3: TGTGCCAGCAGTGATCCGGGGAATGAGCAGTTCTTC. It encodes CASSDPGNEQFF.

The chain employs TRBV6-4 and TRBJ2-3; D is unclear. Trimming cost V 5 bases and J 0 bases, with 6 bases left between them. Germline-derived CDR1 and CDR2 are MRHNA and SNTAGT. The CDR3 runs 13 residues. The CDR3: CASSKDSTDTQYF. The CDR3 DNA is TGTGCCAGCAGTAAGGACAGCACAGATACGCAGTATTTT.